This entry lists 7 T cell receptor beta chains sequenced from one sample in a study of Siglec-9 on CD8 T cells in melanoma. Some clones are missing from TCRdb's copy, which holds only in-frame ones; the method was immunoSEQ multiplex PCR. This table holds about 36,000 clones, around 81% found once. The sample was Siglec-9- CD8+ T cells sorted from blood. The receptors derive from a human donor in good health.

The gene calls are TRBV2 and TRBJ2-7; 9 bases fit TRBD2. Germline lookup yields CDR1 SNHLY and CDR2 FYNNEI. The CDR3 covers 16 residues. Losses at the gene ends were 4 bases for V and 0 bases for J; bases not matched to a gene: 7. CDR3: CASSVASGRISYEQYF. CDR3 in DNA: TGTGCCAGCAGTGTGGCGAGCGGGAGGATCTCCTACGAGCAGTACTTC. Full variable domain (outside the CDR3, taken from reference TRBV2 and TRBJ2-7): EPEVTQTPSHQVTQMGQEVILRCVPISNHLYFYWYRQILGQKVEFLVSFYNNEISEKSEIFDDQFSVERPDGSNFTLKIRSTKLEDSAMYFCASSVASGRISYEQYFGPGTRLTVT.

The V gene is TRBV7-9, the J gene TRBJ2-1; D gene unclear. Trimming stripped 3 bases from V and 9 bases from J, with 18 bases between. CDR3 length: 15 amino acids. From germline, CDR1 is SEHNR and CDR2 FQNEAQ (reference sequence). The CDR3, as DNA: TGTGCCAGCAGCTTGGCCCCCGGCGTATCCGGTGAGCAGTTCTTC. This translates into CASSLAPGVSGEQFF.

The chain links TRBV6-1 to TRBJ2-7; perhaps D is TRBD1 or TRBD2 (6 bases each). CDR3 length: 15 residues. Deletions cut 4 bases from V and 0 bases from J, with 13 bases between. The V gene's germline CDR1 is MNHNS and CDR2 SASEGT. This CDR3 reads CASSGGAGPSYEQYF. The CDR3, as DNA: TGTGCCAGCAGTGGGGGGGCAGGTCCCTCCTACGAGCAGTACTTC.

This chain connects TRBV2 to TRBJ1-1; no firm D call. CDR1 and CDR2 from the germline V gene are SNHLY and FYNNEI. V lost 2 bases and J 1 base, leaving 11 bases between the germline ends. The CDR3 is 15 residues long. CDR3 sequence: CASSEYQVPNTEAFF. The CDR3 coding sequence is TGTGCCAGCAGTGAATACCAGGTACCGAACACTGAAGCTTTCTTT.

The chain links TRBV5-1 to TRBJ2-7, with D perhaps TRBD2 (5 bases). CDR3 length: 14 residues. The germline CDR1 and CDR2 sequences are SGHRS and YFSETQ. Trimming took 3 bases from V and 3 from J, leaving 13 bases between them. In nucleotides, the CDR3 is TGCGCCAGCAGCTCCTCCGGGAACAACTACGAGCAGTACTTC. Translating gives CASSSSGNNYEQYF. The full variable domain, rest sourced from reference TRBV5-1 and TRBJ2-7, is KAGVTQTPRYLIKTRGQQVTLSCSPISGHRSVSWYQQTPGQGLQFLFEYFSETQRNKGNFPGRFSGRQFSNSRSEMNVSTLELGDSALYLCASSSSGNNYEQYFGPGTRLTVT.

The V call is TRBV18, the J call TRBJ2-1; 10 nucleotides align to TRBD2. The CDR3 covers 21 residues. The V and J ends lost 4 bases and 5 bases, in that order; junction bases with no gene match: 23. Germline-derived CDR1 and CDR2 are KGHSH and LQKENI. As DNA, the CDR3 is TGTGCCAGCTCACAGACTGGGGTTATGCTAGCGGGAGCGGATTTAAACAATGAGCAGTTCTTC. This codes for CASSQTGVMLAGADLNNEQFF.

The chain joins TRBV5-1 to TRBJ2-7; D may be TRBD2 (6 bases). This CDR3 has 14 amino acids. Germline CDR1 SGHRS, CDR2 YFSETQ. V was trimmed by 0 bases and J by 6 bases, leaving 13 bases between them. This chain's CDR3 is CASSLEEGSGEQYF. CDR3 nucleotide sequence: TGCGCCAGCAGCTTGGAGGAGGGGAGCGGCGAGCAGTACTTC.